Listed below are T cell receptor beta chains from one sample, sequenced in a study of T cell responses to AZD1222 COVID-19 vaccine. Sequencing used immunoSEQ multiplex PCR; TCRdb keeps in-frame clones, though not all of them. The sample holds under 200,000 clones, about nine tenths seen once. The material sequenced was peripheral blood, taken on day 0 of MenACWY control vaccination. All receptors come from an adult in good health. CDR3s include the opening cysteine and the closing phenylalanine or tryptophan. D genes are given only for firm matches. Some rows mark clone size as missing; the rest say once, few, many or name a class of expanded clone.

clone_size: once
d_call: .
cdr3_length: 13
v_call: TRBV15
j_call: TRBJ2-5
cdr3_nt: TGTGCCACCAGCAGACAGGTACAAGAGACCCAGTACTTC
cdr3_aa: CATSRQVQETQYF

clone_size: few
d_call: TRBD2
cdr3_length: 19
v_call: TRBV3-1/TRBV3-2
j_call: TRBJ2-1
cdr3_nt: TGTGCCAGCAGCCCTTGGACTAGCGGGGGGGCCGGACCCTACAATGAGCAGTTCTTC
cdr3_aa: CASSPWTSGGAGPYNEQFF

clone_size: .
d_call: .
cdr3_length: 14
v_call: TRBV7-2
j_call: TRBJ1-2
cdr3_nt: TGTGCCAGCAGCTTAGGGCAGATTAACTATGGCTACACCTTC
cdr3_aa: CASSLGQINYGYTF

clone_size: .
d_call: TRBD2
cdr3_length: 14
v_call: TRBV9
j_call: TRBJ2-7
cdr3_nt: TGTGCCAGCGAGAGAAGCGGGGGGGCTGGTGAGCAGTACTTC
cdr3_aa: CASERSGGAGEQYF

clone_size: .
d_call: .
cdr3_length: 14
v_call: TRBV6-5
j_call: TRBJ1-3
cdr3_nt: TGTGCCACCGAACAGGGAAGCTCTGGAAACACCATATATTTT
cdr3_aa: CATEQGSSGNTIYF

clone_size: .
d_call: .
cdr3_length: 15
v_call: TRBV4-3
j_call: TRBJ2-7
cdr3_nt: TGCGCCAGCAGCCAAGAATACGGAAAACACTACGAGCAGTACTTC
cdr3_aa: CASSQEYGKHYEQYF

clone_size: .
d_call: .
cdr3_length: 13
v_call: TRBV2
j_call: TRBJ2-7
cdr3_nt: TGTGCCAGCATTCATCGGAGAGACTACGAGCAGTACTTC
cdr3_aa: CASIHRRDYEQYF

clone_size: .
d_call: .
cdr3_length: 15
v_call: TRBV7-2
j_call: TRBJ2-3
cdr3_nt: TGTGCCAGCAGCTTAGGAGGACAGTTTACAGATACGCAGTATTTT
cdr3_aa: CASSLGGQFTDTQYF

clone_size: .
d_call: TRBD1
cdr3_length: 15
v_call: TRBV19
j_call: TRBJ2-1
cdr3_nt: TGTGCCAGTAGTTTTCCGGGACAGGGTTTAAATGAGCAGTTCTTC
cdr3_aa: CASSFPGQGLNEQFF

clone_size: .
d_call: .
cdr3_length: 12
v_call: TRBV14
j_call: TRBJ1-4
cdr3_nt: TGTGCCAGCAGCCAAGCGGTCGAAAAACTGTTTTTT
cdr3_aa: CASSQAVEKLFF

clone_size: .
d_call: TRBD1
cdr3_length: 17
v_call: TRBV27
j_call: TRBJ2-3
cdr3_nt: TGTGCCAGCACCCCTTTTGGGGCAGGGGGTTTCACAGATACGCAGTATTTT
cdr3_aa: CASTPFGAGGFTDTQYF

clone_size: .
d_call: .
cdr3_length: 15
v_call: TRBV5-4
j_call: TRBJ1-1
cdr3_nt: TGTGCCAGCAGCTTGGACCCGTCAGGAGGCACTGAAGCTTTCTTT
cdr3_aa: CASSLDPSGGTEAFF

clone_size: .
d_call: .
cdr3_length: 18
v_call: TRBV5-6
j_call: TRBJ1-3
cdr3_nt: TGTGCCAGCAGCACCCAACAAGTACTCCTAGTCTCTGGAAACACCATATATTTT
cdr3_aa: CASSTQQVLLVSGNTIYF

clone_size: .
d_call: .
cdr3_length: 13
v_call: TRBV19
j_call: TRBJ1-2
cdr3_nt: TGTGCCAGTAGTTGGACATCGAACTATGGCTACACCTTC
cdr3_aa: CASSWTSNYGYTF

clone_size: .
d_call: .
cdr3_length: 16
v_call: TRBV9
j_call: TRBJ1-3
cdr3_nt: TGTGCCAGCAGCCCCGTCCCAGGGAGCTTTGGAAACACCATATATTTT
cdr3_aa: CASSPVPGSFGNTIYF

clone_size: once
d_call: TRBD1
cdr3_length: 12
v_call: TRBV29-1
j_call: TRBJ2-5
cdr3_nt: TGCAGCGCCTGGGACAGCCAAGAGACCCAGTACTTC
cdr3_aa: CSAWDSQETQYF

clone_size: .
d_call: .
cdr3_length: 15
v_call: TRBV9
j_call: TRBJ1-1
cdr3_nt: TGTGCCAGCAGCGTAGATGGGCAGATTAACACTGAAGCTTTCTTT
cdr3_aa: CASSVDGQINTEAFF

clone_size: .
d_call: TRBD2
cdr3_length: 15
v_call: TRBV7-9
j_call: TRBJ2-1
cdr3_nt: TGTGCCAGCAGCATCCCTAGCGGGAGACGTAATGAGCAGTTCTTC
cdr3_aa: CASSIPSGRRNEQFF

clone_size: .
d_call: .
cdr3_length: 15
v_call: TRBV9
j_call: TRBJ2-4
cdr3_nt: TGTGCCAGCAGCGGAGCGGCAGGGCCTAAAAACATTCAGTACTTC
cdr3_aa: CASSGAAGPKNIQYF

clone_size: .
d_call: .
cdr3_length: 10
v_call: TRBV2
j_call: TRBJ2-5
cdr3_nt: TGTGCCAGCAGTGACGCGACCCAGTACTTC
cdr3_aa: CASSDATQYF

clone_size: .
d_call: .
cdr3_length: 15
v_call: TRBV5-1
j_call: TRBJ1-3
cdr3_nt: TGCGCCAGCAGCCAGGGACATCAAGCTGGAAACACCATATATTTT
cdr3_aa: CASSQGHQAGNTIYF

clone_size: .
d_call: TRBD1
cdr3_length: 12
v_call: TRBV27
j_call: TRBJ1-2
cdr3_nt: TGTGCCAGCAAGACAGGGGTCCATGGCTACACCTTC
cdr3_aa: CASKTGVHGYTF

clone_size: .
d_call: TRBD2
cdr3_length: 17
v_call: TRBV4-3
j_call: TRBJ2-3
cdr3_nt: TGCGCCAGCAGCTACGCTGCTTGGACTAGCCGAACAGATACGCAGTATTTT
cdr3_aa: CASSYAAWTSRTDTQYF

clone_size: .
d_call: .
cdr3_length: 14
v_call: TRBV18
j_call: TRBJ1-1
cdr3_nt: TGTGCCAGCTCACAGAGGGCAGAGAACACTGAAGCTTTCTTT
cdr3_aa: CASSQRAENTEAFF

clone_size: .
d_call: TRBD2
cdr3_length: 18
v_call: TRBV7-3
j_call: TRBJ2-2
cdr3_nt: TGTGCCAGCAGCTGGACCGGGACTAGCGGGGCGAACACCGGGGAGCTGTTTTTT
cdr3_aa: CASSWTGTSGANTGELFF

clone_size: .
d_call: .
cdr3_length: 20
v_call: TRBV18
j_call: TRBJ1-3
cdr3_nt: TGTGCCAGCTCACCGGGTTTGGCAGTCGACGTGATGGACTCTGGAAACACCATATATTTT
cdr3_aa: CASSPGLAVDVMDSGNTIYF

clone_size: .
d_call: TRBD1
cdr3_length: 14
v_call: TRBV2
j_call: TRBJ2-1
cdr3_nt: TGTGCCAGGAACATCCGGGACAGAGACAATGAGCAGTTCTTC
cdr3_aa: CARNIRDRDNEQFF

clone_size: .
d_call: .
cdr3_length: 14
v_call: TRBV3-1/TRBV3-2
j_call: TRBJ1-1
cdr3_nt: TGTGCCAGCTTTTCCGGCGGGGTGAACACTGAAGCTTTCTTT
cdr3_aa: CASFSGGVNTEAFF

clone_size: .
d_call: .
cdr3_length: 15
v_call: TRBV21-1
j_call: TRBJ2-7
cdr3_nt: TGTGCCAGCAGCAAGGAGGGGACGGGAACCTACGAGCAGTACTTC
cdr3_aa: CASSKEGTGTYEQYF

clone_size: .
d_call: .
cdr3_length: 15
v_call: TRBV5-1
j_call: TRBJ2-1
cdr3_nt: TGCGCCAGCAGATTTGACAGCCGGATATACAATGAGCAGTTCTTC
cdr3_aa: CASRFDSRIYNEQFF

clone_size: once
d_call: TRBD2
cdr3_length: 17
v_call: TRBV4-3
j_call: TRBJ2-4
cdr3_nt: TGCGCCAGCAGCCAAGATTCTGGGATGCGGGGGAAAAACATTCAGTACTTC
cdr3_aa: CASSQDSGMRGKNIQYF

clone_size: .
d_call: TRBD1
cdr3_length: 15
v_call: TRBV29-1
j_call: TRBJ1-3
cdr3_nt: TGCAGCGTCGGGACCTCAGGGGGCGCTGGAAACACCATATATTTT
cdr3_aa: CSVGTSGGAGNTIYF

clone_size: .
d_call: .
cdr3_length: 13
v_call: TRBV30
j_call: TRBJ1-2
cdr3_nt: TGTGCCTGGAGTCCCGACAGGAAATATGGCTACACCTTC
cdr3_aa: CAWSPDRKYGYTF

clone_size: .
d_call: .
cdr3_length: 13
v_call: TRBV6-6
j_call: TRBJ1-3
cdr3_nt: TGTGCCAGCAGTTACCGCTCTGGAAACACCATATATTTT
cdr3_aa: CASSYRSGNTIYF

clone_size: .
d_call: TRBD1
cdr3_length: 14
v_call: TRBV30
j_call: TRBJ2-7
cdr3_nt: TGTGCCTGGAGTCCGGGACAGGGGGCTGGAGAGCAGTACTTC
cdr3_aa: CAWSPGQGAGEQYF

clone_size: .
d_call: .
cdr3_length: 15
v_call: TRBV5-5
j_call: TRBJ2-2
cdr3_nt: TGTGCCAGCAGTCAAGACCCGGCCTACACCGGGGAGCTGTTTTTT
cdr3_aa: CASSQDPAYTGELFF

clone_size: .
d_call: TRBD2
cdr3_length: 15
v_call: TRBV7-3
j_call: TRBJ2-5
cdr3_nt: TGTGCCAGCGCGTCTAGCGGGGGGGCCGGAGAGACCCAGTACTTC
cdr3_aa: CASASSGGAGETQYF

clone_size: .
d_call: TRBD2
cdr3_length: 17
v_call: TRBV3-1/TRBV3-2
j_call: TRBJ2-1
cdr3_nt: TGTGCCAGCAGCCAAGGGAGTGGGAGCGGGAGGTACAATGAGCAGTTCTTC
cdr3_aa: CASSQGSGSGRYNEQFF

clone_size: .
d_call: .
cdr3_length: 12
v_call: TRBV6-2/TRBV6-3
j_call: TRBJ2-2
cdr3_nt: TGTGCCAGCAGTTACGGGGCGGGGGAGCTGTTTTTT
cdr3_aa: CASSYGAGELFF

clone_size: .
d_call: .
cdr3_length: 12
v_call: TRBV6-2/TRBV6-3
j_call: TRBJ1-6
cdr3_nt: TGTGCCAGCAGTTACGGAAGTTCACCCCTCCACTTT
cdr3_aa: CASSYGSSPLHF

clone_size: few
d_call: TRBD2
cdr3_length: 16
v_call: TRBV5-6
j_call: TRBJ2-3
cdr3_nt: TGTGCCAGCAGGCCCGGGACTAGCGGGAGCACAGATACGCAGTATTTT
cdr3_aa: CASRPGTSGSTDTQYF

clone_size: .
d_call: TRBD1
cdr3_length: 15
v_call: TRBV9
j_call: TRBJ2-1
cdr3_nt: TGTGCCAGCAGCGCCGGGACAGGGAGAAACAATGAGCAGTTCTTC
cdr3_aa: CASSAGTGRNNEQFF

clone_size: .
d_call: .
cdr3_length: 13
v_call: TRBV5-1
j_call: TRBJ2-2
cdr3_nt: TGCGCCAGCAGCTTGGACTTGGCCGGGGAGCTGTTTTTT
cdr3_aa: CASSLDLAGELFF

clone_size: once
d_call: .
cdr3_length: 11
v_call: TRBV7-9
j_call: TRBJ2-5
cdr3_nt: TGTGCCAGCAGCTTAGCGGGCTTAGGGGACTTC
cdr3_aa: CASSLAGLGDF

clone_size: .
d_call: TRBD2
cdr3_length: 16
v_call: TRBV7-2
j_call: TRBJ2-3
cdr3_nt: TGTGCCAGCAGCCTGACTAGCGGGGTTCAAGAAGATACGCAGTATTTT
cdr3_aa: CASSLTSGVQEDTQYF